The 5 T cell receptor beta chains presented below share a single source sample, sequenced in a study of T cells expressing NK-cell markers. With the 5' RACE reads reprocessed, TCRdb shows one record per CDR3 protein and no DNA. Across some 450,000 distinct CDR3 sequences, the top ten clones capture 7.3% of the sample. The specimen sequenced was blood T cells: a sorted CD56 or NKG2C T cell subset, CD4+ or CD8+ T cells, or bulk PBMC T cells (not recorded which). These TCRs come from a woman aged 18 to 75 in good health.

This chain uses TRBV2 with TRBJ2-5; the TRBD1 assignment by TCRdb is unverifiable without DNA. This CDR3 is 15 amino acids long. Germline values: CDR1 SNHLY, CDR2 FYNNEI. The CDR3 region is CASTPWGDTQETQYF. The variable domain in full, completed from reference TRBV2 and TRBJ2-5, reads EPEVTQTPSHQVTQMGQEVILRCVPISNHLYFYWYRQILGQKVEFLVSFYNNEISEKSEIFDDQFSVERPDGSNFTLKIRSTKLEDSAMYFCASTPWGDTQETQYFGPGTRLLVL.

The genes are TRBV18 and TRBJ2-7; TCRdb's assignment of TRBD1 cannot be checked, as there is no DNA. Germline CDR1 is KGHSH and CDR2 is LQKENI. CDR3 length: 15 residues. The CDR3 spells CASSPYRDQNYEQYF.

The chain recombines TRBV4-1 with TRBJ2-7. CDR3 size: 15 residues. From germline, CDR1 is MGHRA and CDR2 YSYEKL. CDR3 protein: CASSQEKVSSYEQYF.

V is TRBV11-2 and J is TRBJ2-2; TCRdb's D gene call, TRBD1, goes unchecked for lack of DNA. The CDR3 runs 15 residues. The germline V gene has CDR1 SGHAT and CDR2 FQNNGV. The CDR3: CASSLDSGGFGELFF.

The chain is built from TRBV19 and TRBJ2-3; with no DNA, the TCRdb D assignment of TRBD2 cannot be verified. The CDR3 has 15 amino acids. Germline V lookup: CDR1 LNHDA, CDR2 SQIVND (reference sequence). CDR3 loop: CASKGLAGVTDTQYF.